This T cell receptor (beta chain) was observed in a study of cytomegalovirus exposure and HLA in healthy donors. PCR involved 60 Vbeta and 13 Jbeta primers. TCRdb's copy holds only in-frame clones and misses some; the assay was immunoSEQ multiplex PCR. The repertoire consists of approximately 130,000 clones, with 65% to 90% occurring once and the leading ten covering 0.7%. Trimming took off 3 bases at V and 7 bases at J, with 13 bases between the two ends. CDR1 is MDHEN, CDR2 SYDVKM, per germline. The length of the CDR3 is 14 residues. This clone was counted once. This clonotype was sampled from a man younger than 35 in good health and CMV-seronegative. Sequenced input: PBMCs. This chain uses TRBV28 with TRBJ1-5; D call uncertain. The CDR3 DNA follows: TGTGCCAGCAGTTTGGGAGGGCCGGACCAGCCCCAGCATTTT. It yields the protein CASSLGGPDQPQHF.